The next 16 T cell receptor beta chains were all read from a single sample in a study of blood T cell repertoires in COVID-19. Here immunoSEQ multiplex PCR was the method, and the copy in TCRdb shows in-frame clones only, minus some. The sample yields 540,000 or so clones, approximately 91% seen once. Input material: peripheral blood. These receptors all stem from a woman aged 50 to 60 with COVID-19, enrolled during active disease.

The chain joins TRBV11-2 to TRBJ1-6; D unclear. Germline V gene lookup returns CDR1 SGHAT and CDR2 FQNNGV. V was pared by 5 bases and J by 7 bases, with 9 bases between. The CDR3 runs to 13 residues. The CDR3 here is CASSLSRNSPLHF. CDR3 in DNA: TGTGCCAGCAGCCTGAGCCGGAATTCACCCCTCCACTTT.

This chain connects TRBV10-3 to TRBJ2-3, with a possible D match to TRBD1 (5 bases). Trimming cost V 7 bases and J 5 bases, with 19 bases left between them. The germline V gene has CDR1 ENHRY and CDR2 SYGVKD. The CDR3 loop spans 15 amino acids. The CDR3 DNA follows: TGTGCCATCACTAAAAAACTTCAGGGTTTAGATACGCAGTATTTT. This translates into CAITKKLQGLDTQYF.

The rearrangement uses TRBV12-3 or TRBV12-4 and TRBJ2-2; perhaps TRBD2 as D (6 bases). The CDR3 has 13 residues. Trimming pared 6 bases from V and 7 bases from J, leaving 12 bases between. CDR3 nucleotides: TGTGCCAGCAGCCCAGCGGGCTACGGGGAGCTGTTTTTT. It specifies CASSPAGYGELFF.

The CDR3 region has the DNA TGTGCCAGCGGACAGGACGGGACCACCTACGAGCAGTACTTC. Its translation is CASGQDGTTYEQYF. The V call is TRBV5-6, the J call TRBJ2-7; 7 nucleotides line up with TRBD1. V lost 7 bases to trimming and J lost 2 bases; unmatched junction nucleotides: 9. Germline lookup yields CDR1 SGHDT and CDR2 YYEEEE. The CDR3 is 14 amino acids.

This chain connects TRBV24-1 to TRBJ1-4, with 8 bases matching TRBD1. CDR3 length: 12 residues. The ends lost 5 bases at V and 12 bases at J; junction bases unmatched: 4. Germline CDR1 reads KGHDR; CDR2 reads SFDVKD. The CDR3 loop is CATSALTGELFF. CDR3 DNA: TGTGCCACCAGTGCCCTGACAGGGGAACTGTTTTTT.

This rearrangement joins TRBV3-1 (or the pseudogene TRBV3-2) to TRBJ1-4, with D tentatively TRBD1 (6 bases). Germline CDR1 and CDR2: LGHDT and YNNKEL (reference sequence). Trimming removed 4 bases from V and 3 bases from J, with 12 bases in between. This CDR3 has 15 residues. The CDR3 loop is CASSPTGPPNEKLFF. DNA of the CDR3: TGTGCCAGCAGCCCAACAGGGCCCCCTAATGAAAAACTGTTTTTT.

The chain recombines TRBV5-1 with TRBJ2-7, with a possible D match to TRBD1 (6 bases). The CDR3 covers 18 residues. Trimming left V 1 base short and J 3 bases short, with 23 bases between. Germline lookup yields CDR1 SGHRS and CDR2 YFSETQ. CDR3 residues: CASSLKGLLTGNGYEQYF. The CDR3 region has the DNA TGCGCCAGCAGCTTGAAGGGTCTACTAACAGGGAACGGCTACGAGCAGTACTTC. Filled out from reference TRBV5-1 and TRBJ2-7, the complete variable domain reads KAGVTQTPRYLIKTRGQQVTLSCSPISGHRSVSWYQQTPGQGLQFLFEYFSETQRNKGNFPGRFSGRQFSNSRSEMNVSTLELGDSALYLCASSLKGLLTGNGYEQYFGPGTRLTVT.

This chain uses TRBV4-1 with TRBJ1-1; weak D call: TRBD1 (5 bases). The germline V gene encodes CDR1 MGHRA and CDR2 YSYEKL. The CDR3 covers 14 residues. Trimming shortened V by 4 bases and J by 5 bases, and 14 bases separated the two germline ends. The CDR3 DNA sequence: TGCGCCAGCAGCCGGGGACTCTCCGGGACTGAAGCTTTCTTT. This encodes CASSRGLSGTEAFF.

Worth noting for this clone: Other DNA sequences of this sample code for an identical CDR3. The chain uses TRBV12-3 or TRBV12-4 and TRBJ1-1, with a tentative D call TRBD1 (5 bases). CDR3 length: 12 residues. Trimming took off 6 bases at V and 4 bases at J, with 9 bases between the two ends. The CDR3 region is CASSPTGTEAFF. The CDR3 bases are TGTGCCAGCAGCCCAACAGGCACTGAAGCTTTCTTT.

The V and J genes are TRBV9 and TRBJ1-3; TRBD1 agrees at 9 bases. V was clipped by 2 bases and J by 7 bases; unmatched bases: 13. The CDR3 spans 17 residues. Germline CDR1 SGDLS, CDR2 YYNGEE. DNA of the CDR3: TGTGCCAGCAGCGTGGCGGGACAGGGCATGACCGGGAACACCATATATTTT. It yields the protein CASSVAGQGMTGNTIYF.

The CDR3 sequence is CASSEWAGGRQPQHF. The CDR3 DNA reads as TGTGCCAGCAGTGAATGGGCGGGGGGCCGTCAGCCCCAGCATTTT. The rearrangement links TRBV2 to TRBJ1-5; D perhaps matches TRBD1 (6 bases). The length of the CDR3 is 15 residues. The ends were cut back, 2 bases at V and 6 bases at J, with 14 bases in the middle. The germline V gene has CDR1 SNHLY and CDR2 FYNNEI. Complete variable domain (other parts from reference TRBV2 and TRBJ1-5): EPEVTQTPSHQVTQMGQEVILRCVPISNHLYFYWYRQILGQKVEFLVSFYNNEISEKSEIFDDQFSVERPDGSNFTLKIRSTKLEDSAMYFCASSEWAGGRQPQHFGDGTRLSIL.

This clone was detected only once. This chain uses TRBV15 with TRBJ2-7; 8 bases are shared with TRBD2. V lost 3 bases and J lost 0; bases outside the gene matches: 1. CDR3 size: 14 residues. Looked up from germline, CDR1 is LNHNV and CDR2 is YYDKDF (reference sequence). In nucleotides, the CDR3 is TGTGCCACCAGCAGTAGCGGGAACTCCTACGAGCAGTACTTC. This codes for CATSSSGNSYEQYF.

V and J are TRBV5-1 and TRBJ2-3; tentative D call: TRBD1 (6 bases). This CDR3 has 16 amino acids. CDR1 SGHRS and CDR2 YFSETQ come from the germline V gene. V dropped 1 base and J dropped 5 bases, with 17 bases sitting between them. This CDR3 is CASSLLGQQMKDTQYF. CDR3 nucleotide sequence: TGCGCCAGCAGCTTGCTAGGACAGCAGATGAAAGATACGCAGTATTTT.

The V and J genes are TRBV30 and TRBJ2-3; TRBD2 is a possible D gene (6 bases). This CDR3 is 16 amino acids long. Looked up from germline, CDR1 is GTSNPN and CDR2 is SVGIG (reference sequence). Trimming took 7 bases from V and 3 from J, leaving 23 bases between them. CDR3 in amino acids: CAFWSSAGLGTDTQYF. The CDR3 DNA sequence: TGTGCCTTCTGGAGCTCCGCGGGGCTGGGGACAGATACGCAGTATTTT.

The gene calls are TRBV18 and TRBJ2-7; tentative D call: TRBD1 (6 bases). Germline CDR1 is KGHSH and CDR2 is LQKENI. The CDR3 covers 15 residues. Trimming pared 3 bases from V and 4 bases from J, leaving 16 bases between. CDR3 DNA: TGTGCCAGCTCACCGGACAGCGCTCTCCAATACGAGCAGTACTTC. Translating it yields CASSPDSALQYEQYF.

The rearrangement uses TRBV11-2 and TRBJ2-1; 11 bases are a match to TRBD2. V shed 5 bases, J shed 7 bases, and the junction held 10 bases outside the gene matches. CDR1 and CDR2 (germline): SGHAT, FQNNGV. The CDR3 spans 16 residues. The CDR3 nucleotides read TGTGCCAGCAGCCCAATAGCGGGGGGGCTAAAAAATGAGCAGTTCTTC. It codes for CASSPIAGGLKNEQFF. Together with reference TRBV11-2 and TRBJ2-1, the CDR3 gives the full variable domain: EAGVAQSPRYKIIEKRQSVAFWCNPISGHATLYWYQQILGQGPKLLIQFQNNGVVDDSQLPKDRFSAERLKGVDSTLKIQPAKLEDSAVYLCASSPIAGGLKNEQFFGPGTRLTVL.